This TCR beta chain came from a study of cytomegalovirus exposure and HLA in healthy donors. At the level of the study: Assignment to the Caucasian-associated ancestry cluster applied to more than 75% of the approximately 400 genotyped donors.

A note on this clone: Its antigen is currently unknown.

The CDR3 is 14 residues long. Germline CDR1 SGHRS, CDR2 YFSETQ. Trimming cost V 2 bases and J 0 bases, with 6 bases left between them. Broader study findings: A later look showed TCR association rates differing by HLA locus, highest for DRB1 and lowest for HLA-C.

PCR used 60 Vbeta primers and 13 Jbeta primers. Profiled with immunoSEQ multiplex PCR; TCRdb holds only in-frame clones, not every one. The sample includes 200,000 to 250,000 clones, 70% of them seen just once. This clonotype originated in a man aged 40-49 years in good health and CMV-seropositive. Sequenced input: PBMCs. The V gene is TRBV5-1, the J gene TRBJ2-1; D remains ambiguous. The CDR3 region has the DNA TGCGCCAGCAGCTTTAAGAGCTCCTACAATGAGCAGTTCTTC. This codes for CASSFKSSYNEQFF.